The 2 T cell receptor beta chains below were found in one sample sequenced in a study of beta chain features in type 1 diabetes. Study outcomes and limitations: TCRB CDR3 length was moderately but significantly reduced in all four CD4+ subsets of Type 1 diabetes patients.

Reverse transcription of all isolated RNA meant that expressed TCRB transcripts were sequenced. Generated by immunoSEQ multiplex PCR, the TCRdb table keeps only in-frame clones and is missing some. Among some 200,000 clones listed, 16% were seen once. These receptors are not linked to any known antigen. The sequenced material came from naive CD4+ T cells from blood. These receptors were obtained from a man between 25 and 39 years old with type 1 diabetes.

The gene calls are TRBV2 and TRBJ2-5; 10 bases agree with TRBD2. The CDR3 has 12 residues. J gave up 3 bases and V 11 bases, and 3 bases lay outside the gene matches. CDR1 and CDR2 from the germline V gene are SNHLY and FYNNEI. CDR3 bases: TGTGCCGGTGGACTAGCGGAAGAGACCCAGTACTTC. Amino acids: CAGGLAEETQYF.

This chain uses TRBV14 with TRBJ1-1; D is possibly TRBD1 (6 bases). The CDR3 is 13 residues long. In germline, CDR1 is SGHDN, CDR2 FVKESK. V lost 0 bases to trimming and J lost 8 bases, with 10 bases between them. The CDR3 protein is CASSQERQVEAFF. The CDR3 DNA sequence: TGTGCCAGCAGCCAAGAGCGACAGGTGGAAGCTTTCTTT.